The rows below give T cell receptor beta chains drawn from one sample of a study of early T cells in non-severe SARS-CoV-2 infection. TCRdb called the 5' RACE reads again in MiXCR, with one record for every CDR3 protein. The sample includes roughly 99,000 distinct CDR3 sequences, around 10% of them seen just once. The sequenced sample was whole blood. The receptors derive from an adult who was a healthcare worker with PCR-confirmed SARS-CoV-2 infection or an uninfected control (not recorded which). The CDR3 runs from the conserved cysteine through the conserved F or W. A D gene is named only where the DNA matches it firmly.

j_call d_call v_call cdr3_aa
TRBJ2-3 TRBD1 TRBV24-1 CATSDTRDREDTQYF
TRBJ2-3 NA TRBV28 CASDGRDNTDTQYF
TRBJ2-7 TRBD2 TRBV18 CASSTSLSGREGSYEQYF
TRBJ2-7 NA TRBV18 CASSSRDGAFYEQYF
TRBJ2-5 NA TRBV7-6 CASSPWGAEETQYF
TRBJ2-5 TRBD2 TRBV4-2 CASSPGLAGGEETQYF
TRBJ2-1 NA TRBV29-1 CSASPNEQFF
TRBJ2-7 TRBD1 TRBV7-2 CASSLPGTASYEQYF
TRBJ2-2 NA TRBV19 CASSIGSTGELFF
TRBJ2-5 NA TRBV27 CASSPSGEETQYF
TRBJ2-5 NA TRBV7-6 CASSLAATLAQETQYF
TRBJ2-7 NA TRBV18 CASSPISAYEQYF
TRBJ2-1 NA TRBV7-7 CASSPRGFPSYNEQFF
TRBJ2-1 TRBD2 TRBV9 CASSVHPELAGGGYNEQFF
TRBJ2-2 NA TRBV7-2 CASSFPGELFF
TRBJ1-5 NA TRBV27 CASSFEVNQPQHF
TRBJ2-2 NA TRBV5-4 CASSLAQGELFF
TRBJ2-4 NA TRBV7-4 CASSSNSTSDLAKNIQYF
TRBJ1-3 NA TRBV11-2 CASSLGRNSGNTIYF
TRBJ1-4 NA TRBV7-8 CASSAAGPPGEKLFF
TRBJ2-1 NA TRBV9 CASSKSDLRGRNEQFF
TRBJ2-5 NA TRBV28 CASSFASSSQETQYF
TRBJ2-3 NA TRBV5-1 CASSSYTDTQYF
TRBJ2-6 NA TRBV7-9 CASSLRQPSGANVLTF
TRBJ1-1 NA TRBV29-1 CSVGGSTEAFF
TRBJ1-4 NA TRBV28 CASRDRTNEKLFF
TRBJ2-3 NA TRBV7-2 CASSLVSGADTQYF
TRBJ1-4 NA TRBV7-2 CASSLVQRRDEKLFF
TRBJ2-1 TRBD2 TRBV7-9 CASSPGVTSGTYNEQFF
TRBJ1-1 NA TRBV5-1 CASSPSWNTEAFF
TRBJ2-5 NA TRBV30 CARKTDIREETQYF
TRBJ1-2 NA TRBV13 CAGAQGNYGYTF
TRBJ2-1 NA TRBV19 CASSIGGLSYNEQFF
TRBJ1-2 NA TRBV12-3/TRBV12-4 CASSRTALLGYTF
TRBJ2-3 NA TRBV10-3 CAISETTDTQYF
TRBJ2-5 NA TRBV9 CASSGPSKETQYF
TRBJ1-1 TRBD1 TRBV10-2 CASRTGGEAEAFF
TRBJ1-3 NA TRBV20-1 CSGQQEAGNTIYF
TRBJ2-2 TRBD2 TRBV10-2 CAIIGLAGVLGTGELFF
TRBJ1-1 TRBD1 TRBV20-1 CSAPRGRGAFF
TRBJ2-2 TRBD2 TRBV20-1 CSARSRGSGGELFF
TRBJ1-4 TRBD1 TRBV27 CASSSATGANEKLFF
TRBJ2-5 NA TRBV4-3 CASSQDQTDRETQYF
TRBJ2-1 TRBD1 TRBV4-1 CASSREPGQGIREQFF
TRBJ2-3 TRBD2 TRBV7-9 CASSSGLAGSADTQYF
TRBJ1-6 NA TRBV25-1 CASSDATGWNSPLHF
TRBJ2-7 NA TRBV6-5 CASSYSVREKYEQYF
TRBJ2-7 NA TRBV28 CASSSPILGQYF
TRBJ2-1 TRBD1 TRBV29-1 CSVVGTGGVGPYNEQFF
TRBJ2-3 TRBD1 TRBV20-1 CSAQGQGQDTQYF
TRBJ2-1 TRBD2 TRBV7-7 CASSPNSGRVNEQFF
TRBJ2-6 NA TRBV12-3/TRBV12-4 CASSPTSSGANVLTF
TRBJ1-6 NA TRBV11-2 CASSLVPRTSPYNSPLHF
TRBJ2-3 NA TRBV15 CATSRDFRGPVTDTQYF
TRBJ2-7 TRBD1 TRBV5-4 CASSLGRGHSYEQYF
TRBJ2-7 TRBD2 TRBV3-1 CASSPGTSGTEQYF
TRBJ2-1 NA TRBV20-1 CSANRASSYNEQFF
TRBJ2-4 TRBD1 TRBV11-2 CASSLGTGGNIQYF
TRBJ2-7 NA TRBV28 CASSAYGTPREQYF
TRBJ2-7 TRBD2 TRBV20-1 CSAISGTTYEQYF